This T cell receptor beta chain was sequenced for a study of T-cell memory formation after mild COVID-19. Each CDR3 protein is one row after TCRdb ran MiXCR on the 5' RACE reads. The table includes 450,000 or so distinct CDR3 sequences, 25% detected once. Trimming at V came to 6 bases and at J to 7 bases, leaving 7 bases not matched to a gene. Germline CDR1 is MNHEY and CDR2 is SVGAGI. The CDR3 has 13 amino acids. This sequence joins TRBV6-5 and TRBJ2-5; TRBD2 agrees at 8 bases. This TCR was sampled from an adult woman who had mild COVID-19 (a few samples of this study predate the infection). Cell type and time point are not known. Sequencing used PBMCs or a T cell subset sorted from them (not recorded which). CDR3: CASRASGYSTQYF. Written as DNA, the CDR3 is TGTGCCAGCAGGGCTAGCGGGTATTCGACCCAGTACTTC.